This T cell receptor (beta chain) was captured by sequencing in a study of Ad26.COV2.S vaccination and SARS-CoV-2 variants. Study details: Participant was drawn from the COV1001 Ad26.COV2.S trial arm. Participants got Ad26.COV2.S intramuscularly, once or twice 56 days apart.

Study-level points and caveats: Similar non-spike TCR breadth was observed in recipients of vaccine and of placebo.

Described treatment: 19 received Ad26.COV2.S at low or high dose, single or two shots; 5 received placebo; per-sample allocation not given. Sampling took place 63 days after the first vaccine or placebo injection. Wuhan-strain SARS-CoV-2 spike was expressed by the Ad26 vector that made up the vaccine. Comment on this clone: The antigen remains undetermined.

CDR1 KGHSH and CDR2 LQKENI come from the germline V gene. J gave up 7 bases and V 3 bases, and 7 bases lay outside the gene matches. The CDR3 contains 15 residues. Clones were sequenced by immunoSEQ multiplex PCR, and TCRdb holds only the in-frame ones, with some missing. The table has roughly 460,000 clones, 70% to 90% seen once. This TCR was sampled from a person aged 18-65 years who received the Ad26.COV2.S COVID-19 vaccine or a placebo. The sample here was peripheral blood, taken in a trial of Ad26.COV2.S vaccine versus placebo. This chain uses TRBV18 with TRBJ2-1; the match to TRBD2 covers 9 bases. The CDR3, as DNA: TGTGCCAGCTCACCTAGCGGGAGAGTCAGGAATGAGCAGTTCTTC. Amino acid sequence: CASSPSGRVRNEQFF.